This T cell receptor (beta chain) was sequenced in a study of blood T cells in healthy people across ages. Study context: For every two T cells, template switching captured about one barcoded beta molecule.

It was with a sample-barcoded 5' primer and a J-beta primer mix that a second PCR of roughly 7 to 12 cycles was run. Via MiXCR, TCRdb re-called the 5' RACE reads, giving one row per CDR3 protein. The sample lists fewer than 700,000 distinct CDR3 sequences; less than 45% were seen once. The V gene's germline CDR1 is MNHEY and CDR2 SVGEGT. The CDR3 covers 15 residues. J lost 0 bases, V lost 5 bases, and 6 bases had no gene match. The chain employs TRBV6-2 or TRBV6-3 and TRBJ2-7; TRBD2 aligns across 8 bases. Sequencing input: blood. This sequence originates from a man at least 80 years old in good health. CDR3 amino acids: CASSRARGASYEQYF. CDR3 coding DNA: TGTGCCAGCAGTCGGGCGCGGGGGGCCTCCTACGAGCAGTACTTC.